Given below is one TCR beta chain in context. These data belong to a study of blood T cell repertoires in COVID-19. From germline, CDR1 is LNHDA and CDR2 SQIVND (reference sequence). J gave up 6 bases and V 6 bases, and 3 bases lay outside the gene matches. The CDR3 consists of 15 residues. Original handling: Researchers report that nucleated cell counts were estimated from reference gene primer amplification. Profiled with immunoSEQ multiplex PCR; TCRdb holds only in-frame clones, not every one. V and J calls and clone size are as listed in that table; D and trimming were resolved from the DNA. The profile shows about 140,000 clones, 80% to 85% of them singletons.

This TCR was recovered from a woman in her fifties or sixties with acute or convalescent COVID-19. The genes are TRBV19 and TRBJ2-1, with 15 bases aligning to TRBD2. Sequencing used peripheral blood. The CDR3 DNA follows: TGTGCCAGTAGGTGGACTAGCGGGAGGGCCAATGAGCAGTTCTTC. This gives the protein CASRWTSGRANEQFF.